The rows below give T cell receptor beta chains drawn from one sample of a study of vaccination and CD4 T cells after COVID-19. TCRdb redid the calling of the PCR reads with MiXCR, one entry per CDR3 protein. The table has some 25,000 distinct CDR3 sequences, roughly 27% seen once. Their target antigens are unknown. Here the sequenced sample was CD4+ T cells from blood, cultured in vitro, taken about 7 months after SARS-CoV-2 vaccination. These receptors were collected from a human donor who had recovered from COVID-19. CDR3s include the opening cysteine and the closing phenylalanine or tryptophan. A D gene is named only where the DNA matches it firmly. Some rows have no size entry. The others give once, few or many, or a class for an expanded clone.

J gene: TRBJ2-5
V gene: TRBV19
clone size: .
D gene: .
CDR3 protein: CASRMTGGFETQYF
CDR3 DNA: TGTGCCAGTAGGATGACCGGGGGATTTGAGACCCAGTACTTC

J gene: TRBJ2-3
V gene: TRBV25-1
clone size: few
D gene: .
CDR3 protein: CASSRRDGDTQYF
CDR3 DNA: TGTGCCAGCAGTAGGCGGGATGGGGACACGCAGTATTTT

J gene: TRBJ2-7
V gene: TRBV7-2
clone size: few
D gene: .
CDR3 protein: CASSQGRQDSYEQYF
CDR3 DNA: TGTGCCAGCAGCCAAGGGAGACAGGACTCCTACGAGCAGTACTTC

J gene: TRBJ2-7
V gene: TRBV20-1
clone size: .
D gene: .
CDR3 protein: CSARDGGASYEQYF
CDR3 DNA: TGCAGTGCTAGAGATGGTGGGGCCTCCTACGAGCAGTACTTC

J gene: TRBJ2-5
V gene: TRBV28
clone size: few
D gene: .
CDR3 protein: CASSLSPREQETQYF
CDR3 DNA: TGTGCCAGCAGTTTATCGCCCCGGGAGCAAGAGACCCAGTACTTC

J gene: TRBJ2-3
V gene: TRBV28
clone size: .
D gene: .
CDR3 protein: CASRAGSTDTQYF
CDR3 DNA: TGTGCCAGTAGAGCAGGAAGCACAGATACGCAGTATTTT

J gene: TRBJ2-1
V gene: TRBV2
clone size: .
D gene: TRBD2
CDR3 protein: CASGPSLAGVQFF
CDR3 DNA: TGTGCCAGCGGGCCGTCACTAGCGGGGGTGCAGTTCTTC

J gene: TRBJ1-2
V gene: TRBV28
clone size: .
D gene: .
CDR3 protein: CASSLIRLGVDYGYTF
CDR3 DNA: TGTGCCAGCAGTTTAATTCGGTTGGGGGTCGACTATGGCTACACCTTC

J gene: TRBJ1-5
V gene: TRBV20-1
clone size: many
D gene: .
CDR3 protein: CSARANRDSNQPQHF
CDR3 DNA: TGCAGTGCTAGAGCGAACAGGGATAGCAATCAGCCCCAGCATTTT

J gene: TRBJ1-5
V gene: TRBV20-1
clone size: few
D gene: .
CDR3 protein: CSARGAGVGFSNQPQHF
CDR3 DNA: TGCAGTGCTAGAGGGGCGGGCGTAGGGTTTAGCAATCAGCCCCAGCATTTT

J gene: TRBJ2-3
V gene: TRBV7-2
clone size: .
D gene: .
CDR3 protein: CASSLIVPSGTDTQYF
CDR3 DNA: TGTGCCAGCAGCTTAATCGTCCCCTCTGGCACAGATACGCAGTATTTT

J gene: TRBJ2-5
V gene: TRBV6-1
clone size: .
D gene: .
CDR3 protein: CASSEVAAEDREYF
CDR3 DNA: TGTGCCAGCAGTGAAGTCGCAGCCGAGGATCGGGAGTACTTC

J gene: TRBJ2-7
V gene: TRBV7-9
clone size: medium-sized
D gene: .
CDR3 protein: CASSSGGADYEQYF
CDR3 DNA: TGTGCCAGCAGCTCCGGCGGGGCAGACTACGAGCAGTACTTC

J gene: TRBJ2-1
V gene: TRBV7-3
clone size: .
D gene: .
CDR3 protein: CASSIGTSNEQFF
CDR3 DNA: TGTGCCAGCAGCATTGGGACTTCCAATGAGCAGTTCTTC

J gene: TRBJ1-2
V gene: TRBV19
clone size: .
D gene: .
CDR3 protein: CASIGQNYGYTF
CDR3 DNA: TGTGCCAGCATAGGACAGAACTATGGCTACACCTTC

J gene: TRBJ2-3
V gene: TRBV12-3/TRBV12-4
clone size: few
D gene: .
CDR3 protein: CATRELGSTDTQYF
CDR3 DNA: TGTGCCACCAGAGAGTTGGGGAGCACAGATACGCAGTATTTT

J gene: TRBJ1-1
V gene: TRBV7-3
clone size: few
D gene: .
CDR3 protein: CASSTNRAGEAFF
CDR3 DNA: TGTGCCAGCAGCACGAATAGGGCTGGTGAAGCTTTCTTT

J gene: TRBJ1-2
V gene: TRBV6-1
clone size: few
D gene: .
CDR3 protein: CASSEGQWDGYTF
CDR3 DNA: TGTGCCAGCAGTGAAGGTCAGTGGGATGGCTACACCTTC

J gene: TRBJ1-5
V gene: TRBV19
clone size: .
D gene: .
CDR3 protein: CASNDKKRGNQPQHF
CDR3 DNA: TGTGCCAGTAATGACAAGAAAAGGGGCAATCAGCCCCAGCATTTT

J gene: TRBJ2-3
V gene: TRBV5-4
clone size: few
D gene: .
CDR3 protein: CASSLATGTGDTQYF
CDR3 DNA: TGTGCCAGCAGCTTGGCCACGGGAACGGGAGATACGCAGTATTTT

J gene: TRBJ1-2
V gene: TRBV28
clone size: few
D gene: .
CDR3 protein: CASSRGNDYGYTF
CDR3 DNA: TGTGCCAGCAGTCGGGGTAACGACTATGGCTACACCTTC

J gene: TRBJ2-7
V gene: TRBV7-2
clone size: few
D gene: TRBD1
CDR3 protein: CASRYLAGQVSYEQYF
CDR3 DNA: TGTGCCAGCAGGTACCTCGCGGGACAGGTCTCCTACGAGCAGTACTTC

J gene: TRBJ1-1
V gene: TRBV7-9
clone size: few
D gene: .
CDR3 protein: CASSAGPGNPEAFF
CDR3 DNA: TGTGCCAGCAGTGCGGGACCAGGGAACCCTGAAGCTTTCTTT

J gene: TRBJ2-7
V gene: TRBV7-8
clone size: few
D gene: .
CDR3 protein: CASSSFGASYEQYF
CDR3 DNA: TGTGCCAGCAGTTCTTTCGGGGCCTCCTACGAGCAGTACTTC

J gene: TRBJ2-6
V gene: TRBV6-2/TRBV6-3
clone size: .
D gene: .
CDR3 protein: CASSYQEASPLLVSGANVLTF
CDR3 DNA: TGTGCCAGCAGTTACCAGGAGGCCTCACCCCTCCTCGTCTCTGGGGCCAACGTCCTGACTTTC

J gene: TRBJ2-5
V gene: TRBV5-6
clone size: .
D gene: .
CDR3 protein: CASRQTGRETQYF
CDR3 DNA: TGTGCCAGCAGACAGACAGGGAGGGAGACCCAGTACTTC

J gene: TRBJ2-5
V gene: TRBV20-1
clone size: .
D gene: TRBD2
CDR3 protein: CSTGGSVGGNSFQETQYF
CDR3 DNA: TGCAGTACCGGGGGGTCAGTGGGTGGCAATAGCTTTCAAGAGACCCAGTACTTC